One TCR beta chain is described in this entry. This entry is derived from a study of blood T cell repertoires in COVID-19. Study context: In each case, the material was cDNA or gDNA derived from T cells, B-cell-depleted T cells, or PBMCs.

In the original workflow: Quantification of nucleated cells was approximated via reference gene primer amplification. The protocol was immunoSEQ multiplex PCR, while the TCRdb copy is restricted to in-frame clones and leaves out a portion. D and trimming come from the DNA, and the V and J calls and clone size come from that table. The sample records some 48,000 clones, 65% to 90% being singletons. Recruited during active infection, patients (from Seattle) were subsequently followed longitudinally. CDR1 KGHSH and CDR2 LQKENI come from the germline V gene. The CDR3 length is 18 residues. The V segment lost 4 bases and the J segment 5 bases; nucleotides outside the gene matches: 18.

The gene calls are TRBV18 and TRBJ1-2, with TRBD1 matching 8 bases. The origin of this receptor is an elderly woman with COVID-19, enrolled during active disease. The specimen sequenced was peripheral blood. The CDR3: CASSRPGTGTRSQYGYTF. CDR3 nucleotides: TGTGCCAGCTCACGACCTGGGACAGGAACGAGGTCCCAATATGGCTACACCTTC.